These 23 T cell receptor beta chains share one sample of origin, sequenced in a study of identical twins. MiXCR, applied by TCRdb to the 5' RACE reads, yields one record per CDR3 protein. The sample holds 1.5 million or so distinct CDR3 sequences, around 29% seen once. Sequenced input: cord blood. The source is a newborn girl in good health.

This chain uses TRBV20-1 with TRBJ2-3; 8 bases fit TRBD2. This CDR3 comprises 13 residues. Germline values: CDR1 DFQATT, CDR2 SNEGSKA (reference sequence). The V and J ends lost 4 bases and 3 bases, in that order; junction bases with no gene match: 3. Here the CDR3 reads CSAMGLVTDTQYF. The CDR3 nucleotides read TGCAGTGCTATGGGACTAGTAACAGATACGCAGTATTTT.

The chain employs TRBV5-1 and TRBJ2-4, with D perhaps matching TRBD1 (5 bases). V was cut by 5 bases and J by 6 bases, with 12 bases left in between. The CDR3 spans 13 residues. Germline values: CDR1 SGHRS, CDR2 YFSETQ. CDR3 sequence reads: CASSHETGNIQYF. The CDR3 DNA reads as TGCGCCAGCAGTCACGAAACAGGAAACATTCAGTACTTC.

The chain is built from TRBV20-1 and TRBJ2-7; 7 positions match TRBD1. J lost 3 bases, V lost 5 bases, and 7 bases had no gene match. Per germline, CDR1 DFQATT and CDR2 SNEGSKA (reference sequence). This CDR3 has 13 residues. CDR3 coding DNA: TGCAGTGCTCAGACCGACAGGGACTACGAGCAGTACTTC. It specifies CSAQTDRDYEQYF.

J is TRBJ1-1 and V is TRBV10-3; D gene uncertain. The CDR3 covers 13 residues. Trimming took off 6 bases at V and 2 bases at J, with 10 bases between the two ends. Looked up from germline, CDR1 is ENHRY and CDR2 is SYGVKD. CDR3: CAISPRLNTEAFF. In nucleotides, the CDR3 is TGTGCCATCAGCCCACGGTTAAACACTGAAGCTTTCTTT.

The rearrangement links TRBV6-1 to TRBJ2-1, with TRBD2 matching 10 bases. After removal of 6 bases from V and 3 bases from J, the junction contained 8 bases not matched to a gene. This CDR3 has 16 residues. Per the germline V gene, CDR1 is MNHNS and CDR2 is SASEGT. The CDR3 here is CASRDPSGRFYNEQFF. DNA of the CDR3: TGTGCCAGCAGAGACCCTAGCGGGAGATTCTACAATGAGCAGTTCTTC.

The table lists this clonotype with a few counts. The chain joins TRBV4-2 to TRBJ2-1; D may be TRBD2 (6 bases). CDR1 and CDR2 from the germline V gene are LGHNA and YNFKEQ. The length of the CDR3 is 16 residues. The V gene lost 1 base and the J gene lost 3 bases, with 13 bases spanning the gap. For the CDR3, the DNA is TGTGCCAGCAGCCAAGGGCGGACTATCGGCTACAATGAGCAGTTCTTC. Amino acids: CASSQGRTIGYNEQFF.

The chain combines TRBV5-1 with TRBJ1-1, with D perhaps TRBD1 (5 bases). V was shortened by 7 bases and J by 0 bases, with 13 bases between the two germline ends. There are 14 residues in the CDR3. Per germline, CDR1 SGHRS and CDR2 YFSETQ. The CDR3 here is CASAGRQLNTEAFF. For the CDR3, the DNA is TGCGCCAGCGCGGGGAGACAGTTGAACACTGAAGCTTTCTTT.

This chain connects TRBV27 to TRBJ2-7, with 9 positions matching TRBD1. CDR1 is MNHEY and CDR2 is SMNVEV in the germline V gene (reference sequence). This CDR3 contains 15 residues. Trimming cost V 4 bases and J 0 bases; bases outside gene matches: 4. The CDR3 region is CASSYTGGYSYEQYF. Here the CDR3 DNA reads TGTGCCAGCAGTTACACAGGGGGCTACTCCTACGAGCAGTACTTC.

A few counts support this clonotype. DNA of the CDR3: TGTGCCAGCAGTATTAGCGGGGGGCGGGGTTTCTGGTTCTTC. This encodes CASSISGGRGFWFF. The V call is TRBV3-1, the J call TRBJ2-1; 10 nucleotides match TRBD2. The ends lost 6 bases at V and 15 bases at J; junction bases unmatched: 14. The germline gives CDR1 LGHDT, CDR2 YNNKEL (reference sequence). The CDR3 has 14 amino acids.

A few counts support this clonotype. The gene calls are TRBV29-1 and TRBJ2-3; no clear D gene. The V end was cut by 8 bases, the J end by 0 bases, with 6 bases between. The CDR3 sequence is 11 residues long. Germline V gene lookup returns CDR1 SQVTM and CDR2 ANQGSEA. The CDR3 spells CSSDSTDTQYF. The CDR3 bases are TGCAGCTCTGACAGCACAGATACGCAGTATTTT.

This clonotype showed up just a few times. The rearrangement links TRBV7-2 to TRBJ2-3, with TRBD2 identical over 10 bases. V lost 6 bases and J lost 5; bases outside the gene matches: 8. Germline CDR1 and CDR2: SGHTA and FQGNSA. The CDR3 is 15 residues long. This chain's CDR3 is CASSKAGGPIDTQYF. The DNA for the CDR3 is TGTGCCAGCAGTAAAGCGGGGGGGCCGATAGATACGCAGTATTTT.

Of note for this clonotype: Its ends do not fully match the called genes, so a read error is possible. The rearrangement links TRBV6-2 or TRBV6-3 to TRBJ2-4; D is tentatively TRBD1 or TRBD2 (5 bases each). The CDR3 totals 16 residues. Germline lookup yields CDR1 MNHEY and CDR2 SVGEGT. The DNA for the CDR3 is TGTGCCAGCAGATATAGCGCCTTGGGGCCCAAAAACATTCACTACTTC. Amino acid sequence: CASRYSALGPKNIHYF.

This clonotype was seen only a few times. The rearrangement joins TRBV9 to TRBJ2-1, with D tentatively TRBD1 (6 bases). Germline V gene lookup returns CDR1 SGDLS and CDR2 YYNGEE. V was pared by 1 base and J by 6 bases, with 14 bases between. The CDR3 consists of 15 residues. The chain's CDR3 is CASSVTRGWSNEQFF. CDR3 coding DNA: TGTGCCAGCAGCGTAACCAGGGGCTGGAGCAATGAGCAGTTCTTC.

The genes are TRBV21-1 and TRBJ2-7. TRBV21-1 is given as a pseudogene. CDR3 length: 13 residues. Here the CDR3 reads CASSKAGSYEQYF. CDR3 nucleotides: TGTGCCAGCAGCAAAGCAGGGTCCTACGAGCAGTACTTC.

This clonotype occurred a few times. The chain uses TRBV12-3 or TRBV12-4 and TRBJ2-6, with unresolved D. The CDR3 has 17 amino acids. V was shortened by 6 bases and J by 0 bases, with 15 bases between the two germline ends. Here the CDR3 reads CASSLRVIISGANVLTF. The CDR3 DNA reads TGTGCCAGCAGCCTCCGCGTAATCATCTCTGGGGCCAACGTCCTGACTTTC.

This chain uses TRBV7-9 with TRBJ2-7; 11 positions match TRBD2. CDR1 is SEHNR, CDR2 FQNEAQ, per germline (reference sequence). The CDR3 is 17 amino acids. V dropped 4 bases and J dropped 6; count of bases not matched to a gene: 14. The CDR3 reads CASSSPRSTSGTGEQYF. The CDR3 DNA reads as TGTGCCAGCAGCTCCCCCCGTTCGACTAGCGGGACAGGCGAGCAGTACTTC.

V is TRBV7-9 and J is TRBJ1-3; tentative D call: TRBD1 (6 bases). Germline-derived CDR1 and CDR2 are SEHNR and FQNEAQ (reference sequence). The CDR3 length is 15 residues. V lost 4 bases and J lost 0, with 10 bases in between. The CDR3 sequence: CASSSQGHSGNTIYF. Written as DNA, the CDR3 is TGTGCCAGCAGCTCACAGGGTCACTCTGGAAACACCATATATTTT.

This clonotype appeared a few times. The V gene is TRBV12-3 or TRBV12-4, the J gene TRBJ2-7, with 8 nucleotides matching TRBD1. The CDR3 sequence is 13 residues long. J lost 6 bases, V lost 1 base, and 2 bases had no gene match. In DNA form, the CDR3 reads TGTGCCAGCAGTTTAGACAGGGGGGCCGAGCAGTACTTC. Translated, it gives CASSLDRGAEQYF.

This sequence joins TRBV27 and TRBJ1-4; D is unclear. The CDR3 covers 14 residues. CDR1 and CDR2 from the germline V gene are MNHEY and SMNVEV (reference sequence). With 8 bases removed from V and 3 bases from J, the gap between germline ends came to 13 bases. CDR3 sequence reads: CASSRAGANEKLFF. The CDR3 nucleotides read TGTGCCAGCTCGCGTGCTGGGGCTAATGAAAAACTGTTTTTT. Using reference TRBV27 and TRBJ1-4 for the parts outside the CDR3, the full variable domain is EAQVTQNPRYLITVTGKKLTVTCSQNMNHEYMSWYRQDPGLGLRQIYYSMNVEVTDKGDVPEGYKVSRKEKRNFPLILESPSPNQTSLYFCASSRAGANEKLFFGSGTQLSVL.

On this clonotype: With a much larger clone just one base away, this may be a read error. The chain has TRBV12-3 or TRBV12-4 and TRBJ1-1; D not resolved. The CDR3 sequence is 13 residues long. The CDR3 region has the DNA TGTACCAGCAGTTCTGGCATGAACACTGAAGCTTTCTTT. Its protein is CTSSSGMNTEAFF.

This clonotype has a handful of counts. J is TRBJ2-7 and V is TRBV20-1, with a tentative D call TRBD1 (5 bases). Germline lookup yields CDR1 DFQATT and CDR2 SNEGSKA (reference sequence). This CDR3 contains 15 residues. Trimming took 0 bases from V and 4 from J, leaving 16 bases between them. CDR3 bases: TGCAGTGCTAGAGACCATCAGGGAAGAGGATACGAGCAGTACTTC. As protein: CSARDHQGRGYEQYF.

Many counts were recorded for this clonotype. The chain is built from TRBV20-1 and TRBJ2-1; 9 nucleotides align to TRBD2. Trimming cost V 3 bases and J 4 bases; bases outside gene matches: 4. The CDR3 has 14 residues. Germline V gene lookup returns CDR1 DFQATT and CDR2 SNEGSKA (reference sequence). Written as DNA, the CDR3 is TGCAGTGCTAGTCCCAGCGGGAGGTACAATGAGCAGTTCTTC. The encoded protein is CSASPSGRYNEQFF.

This clonotype was seen only a few times. V usage is TRBV7-9 and J usage is TRBJ1-2; D call uncertain. The CDR3 is 16 amino acids. Trimming pared 6 bases from V and 5 bases from J, leaving 22 bases between. Germline V gene lookup returns CDR1 SEHNR and CDR2 FQNEAQ (reference sequence). The CDR3 sequence is CASRPIGLNLGYGYTF. The DNA for the CDR3 is TGTGCCAGCAGACCGATCGGGCTCAACTTAGGGTATGGCTACACCTTC.